This entry concerns a single TCR beta chain. V trimming: 4 bases; J trimming: 5 bases; junction bases outside the gene matches: 7. The CDR3 length is 15 residues. Germline lookup yields CDR1 SGHTA and CDR2 FQGNSA. The data were obtained in a study of blood T cell repertoires in COVID-19. Study at large: Specimens from acute and convalescent COVID-19 originated in the United States, Italy and Spain. Sources were T cells, B-cell-depleted T cells, or PBMCs; the material itself was cDNA or gDNA.

In the original analysis: Quantification of nucleated cells was approximated via reference gene primer amplification. Here immunoSEQ multiplex PCR was the method, and the copy in TCRdb shows in-frame clones only, minus some. V, J and clone size are taken as reported in that table, and D and trimming were inferred from the DNA itself. The data contain some 72,000 clones, around 86% of them singletons. V gene TRBV7-2 combines with J gene TRBJ1-5; 8 nucleotides align to TRBD1. The TCR sequence derives from a middle-aged man with active or convalescent COVID-19. What was sequenced was peripheral blood. This chain's CDR3 is CASSWGQVGDQPQHF. For the CDR3, the DNA is TGTGCCAGCAGCTGGGGACAGGTGGGAGATCAGCCCCAGCATTTT. The full variable domain, completed using reference TRBV7-2 and TRBJ1-5, is GAGVSQSPSNKVTEKGKDVELRCDPISGHTALYWYRQSLGQGLEFLIYFQGNSAPDKSGLPSDRFSAERTGGSVSTLTIQRTQQEDSAVYLCASSWGQVGDQPQHFGDGTRLSIL.